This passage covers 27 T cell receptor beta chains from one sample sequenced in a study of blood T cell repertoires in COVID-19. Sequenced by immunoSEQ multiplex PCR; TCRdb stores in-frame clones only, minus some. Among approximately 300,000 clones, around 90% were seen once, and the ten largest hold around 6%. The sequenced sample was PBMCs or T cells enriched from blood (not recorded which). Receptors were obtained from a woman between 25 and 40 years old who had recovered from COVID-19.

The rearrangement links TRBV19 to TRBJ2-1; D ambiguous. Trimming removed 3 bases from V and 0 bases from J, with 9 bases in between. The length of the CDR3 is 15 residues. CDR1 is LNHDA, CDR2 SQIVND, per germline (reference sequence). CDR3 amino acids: CASSITAYSYNEQFF. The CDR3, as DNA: TGTGCCAGTAGTATTACAGCCTACTCCTACAATGAGCAGTTCTTC.

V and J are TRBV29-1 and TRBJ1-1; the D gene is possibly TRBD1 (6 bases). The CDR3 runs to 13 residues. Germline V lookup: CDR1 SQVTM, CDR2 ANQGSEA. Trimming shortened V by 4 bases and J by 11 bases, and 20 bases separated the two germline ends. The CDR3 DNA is TGCAGCGTTGGCCAGAGGGGGGGCTGGCAGGCTTTCTTT. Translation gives CSVGQRGGWQAFF. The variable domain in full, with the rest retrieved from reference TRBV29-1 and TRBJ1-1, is SAVISQKPSRDICQRGTSLTIQCQVDSQVTMMFWYRQQPGQSLTLIATANQGSEATYESGFVIDKFPISRPNLTFSTLTVSNMSPEDSSIYLCSVGQRGGWQAFFGQGTRLTVV.

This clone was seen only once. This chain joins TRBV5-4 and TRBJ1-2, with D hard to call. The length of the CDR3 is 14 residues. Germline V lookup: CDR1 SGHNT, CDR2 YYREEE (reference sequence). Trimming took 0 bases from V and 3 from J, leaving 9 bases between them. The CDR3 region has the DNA TGTGCCAGCAGCTTGGAGCTAGAAGACTATGGCTACACCTTC. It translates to CASSLELEDYGYTF. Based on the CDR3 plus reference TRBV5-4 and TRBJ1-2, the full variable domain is ETGVTQSPTHLIKTRGQQVTLRCSSQSGHNTVSWYQQALGQGPQFIFQYYREEENGRGNFPPRFSGLQFPNYSSELNVNALELDDSALYLCASSLELEDYGYTFGSGTRLTVV.

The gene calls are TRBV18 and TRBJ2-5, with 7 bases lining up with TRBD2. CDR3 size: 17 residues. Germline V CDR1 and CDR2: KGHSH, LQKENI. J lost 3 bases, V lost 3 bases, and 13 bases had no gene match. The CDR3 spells CASSPPGWLAEEETQYF. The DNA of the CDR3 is TGTGCCAGCTCACCCCCCGGTTGGCTAGCGGAGGAAGAGACCCAGTACTTC.

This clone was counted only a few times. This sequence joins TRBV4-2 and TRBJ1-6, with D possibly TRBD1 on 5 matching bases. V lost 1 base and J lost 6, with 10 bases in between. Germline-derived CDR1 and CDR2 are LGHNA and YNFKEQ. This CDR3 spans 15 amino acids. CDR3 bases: TGTGCCAGCAGCCAAGCTCAGGGTTCTAATTCACCCCTCCACTTT. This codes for CASSQAQGSNSPLHF.

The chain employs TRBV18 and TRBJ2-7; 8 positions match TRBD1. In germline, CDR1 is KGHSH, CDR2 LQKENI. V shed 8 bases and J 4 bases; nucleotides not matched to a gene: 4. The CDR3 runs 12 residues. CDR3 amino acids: CASGYRGYEQYF. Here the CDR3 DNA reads TGTGCCAGCGGCTACAGGGGGTACGAGCAGTACTTC.

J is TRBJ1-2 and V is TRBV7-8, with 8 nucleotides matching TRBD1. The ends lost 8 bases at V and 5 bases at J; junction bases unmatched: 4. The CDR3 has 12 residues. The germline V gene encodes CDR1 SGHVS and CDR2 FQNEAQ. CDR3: CASSDRGYGYTF. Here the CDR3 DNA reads TGTGCCAGCTCTGACAGGGGATATGGCTACACCTTC.

The chain's CDR3 is CASRETANSPLHF. The CDR3, as DNA: TGTGCCAGCAGGGAGACAGCCAATTCACCCCTCCACTTT. This chain links TRBV6-6 with TRBJ1-6, with D possibly TRBD1 on 5 matching bases. Between the trimmed V and J ends, which lost 6 bases and 7 bases, there was a span of 10 bases. Germline CDR1 reads MNHNY; CDR2 reads SVGAGI (reference sequence). CDR3 length: 13 residues.

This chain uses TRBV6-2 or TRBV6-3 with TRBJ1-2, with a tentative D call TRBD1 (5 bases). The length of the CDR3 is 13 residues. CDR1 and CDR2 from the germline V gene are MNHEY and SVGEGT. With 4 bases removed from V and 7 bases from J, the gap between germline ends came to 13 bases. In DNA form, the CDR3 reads TGTGCCAGCAGTTCCGAAGTTAGGGGTGGCTACACCTTC. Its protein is CASSSEVRGGYTF.

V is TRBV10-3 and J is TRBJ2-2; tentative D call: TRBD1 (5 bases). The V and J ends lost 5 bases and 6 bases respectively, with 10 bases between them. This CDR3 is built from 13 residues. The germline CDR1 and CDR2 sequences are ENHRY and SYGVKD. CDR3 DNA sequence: TGTGCCATCAGTACCAGGGTTTCCGGGGAGCTGTTTTTT. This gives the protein CAISTRVSGELFF.

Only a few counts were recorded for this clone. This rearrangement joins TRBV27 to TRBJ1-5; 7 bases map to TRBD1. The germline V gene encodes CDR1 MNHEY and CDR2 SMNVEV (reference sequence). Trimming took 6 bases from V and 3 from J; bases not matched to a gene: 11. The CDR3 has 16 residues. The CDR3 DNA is TGTGCCAGCAGACCAGTCGGGACAGCCTACAATCAGCCCCAGCATTTT. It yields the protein CASRPVGTAYNQPQHF.

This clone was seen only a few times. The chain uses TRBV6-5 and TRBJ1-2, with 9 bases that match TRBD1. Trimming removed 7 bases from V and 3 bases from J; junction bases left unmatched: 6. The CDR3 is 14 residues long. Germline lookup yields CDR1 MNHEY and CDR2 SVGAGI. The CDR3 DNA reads TGTGCCAGCACCCCACAGGGGGCATACTATGGCTACACCTTC. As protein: CASTPQGAYYGYTF.

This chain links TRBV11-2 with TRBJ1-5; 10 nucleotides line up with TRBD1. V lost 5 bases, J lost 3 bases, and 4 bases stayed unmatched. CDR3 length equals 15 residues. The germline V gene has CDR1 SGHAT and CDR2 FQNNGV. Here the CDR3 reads CASSRGTGANQPQHF. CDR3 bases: TGTGCCAGCAGCCGCGGGACAGGGGCCAATCAGCCCCAGCATTTT.

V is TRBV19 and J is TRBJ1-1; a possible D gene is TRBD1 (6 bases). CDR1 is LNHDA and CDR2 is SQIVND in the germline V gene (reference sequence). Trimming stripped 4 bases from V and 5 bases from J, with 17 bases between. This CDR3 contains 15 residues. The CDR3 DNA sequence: TGTGCCAGTAGTAGTCACAGGGTAAGCGATACTGAAGCTTTCTTT. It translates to CASSSHRVSDTEAFF.

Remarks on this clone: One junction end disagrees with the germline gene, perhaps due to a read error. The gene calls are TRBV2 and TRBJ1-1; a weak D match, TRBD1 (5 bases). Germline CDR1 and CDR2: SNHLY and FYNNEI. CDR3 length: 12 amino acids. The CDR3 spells CASNSRSKGLVF. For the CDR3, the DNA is TGTGCCAGCAACTCCCGTTCGAAGGGGCTTGTCTTT.

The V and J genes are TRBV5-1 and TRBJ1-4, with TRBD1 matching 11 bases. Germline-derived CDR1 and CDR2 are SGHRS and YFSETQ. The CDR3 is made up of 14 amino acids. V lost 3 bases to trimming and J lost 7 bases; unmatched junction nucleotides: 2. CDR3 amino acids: CASSSGTGGEKLFF. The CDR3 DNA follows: TGCGCCAGCAGCTCCGGGACAGGGGGTGAAAAACTGTTTTTT.

In nucleotides, the CDR3 is TGTGCCAGCAGCTCCCTGGGAGGGCGCGCAAATCAGCCCCAGCATTTT. This gives the protein CASSSLGGRANQPQHF. The chain uses TRBV7-2 and TRBJ1-5; no definite D call. CDR1 SGHTA and CDR2 FQGNSA come from the germline V gene. Trimming left V 4 bases short and J 4 bases short, with 17 bases between. This CDR3 comprises 16 residues.

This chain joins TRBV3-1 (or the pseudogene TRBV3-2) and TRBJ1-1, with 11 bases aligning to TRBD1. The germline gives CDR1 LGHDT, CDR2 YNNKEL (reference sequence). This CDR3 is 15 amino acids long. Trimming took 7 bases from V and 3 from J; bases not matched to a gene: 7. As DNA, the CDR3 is TGTGCCAGCACCCCGAGGACAGGGGGCTACACTGAAGCTTTCTTT. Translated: CASTPRTGGYTEAFF.

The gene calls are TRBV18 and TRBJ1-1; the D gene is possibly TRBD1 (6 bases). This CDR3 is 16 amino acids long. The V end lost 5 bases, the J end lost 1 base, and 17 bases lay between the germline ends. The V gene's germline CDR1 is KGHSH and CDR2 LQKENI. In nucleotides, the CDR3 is TGTGCCAGCTCAAACCCCTTACAGGGTCAGAACACTGAAGCTTTCTTT. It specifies CASSNPLQGQNTEAFF.

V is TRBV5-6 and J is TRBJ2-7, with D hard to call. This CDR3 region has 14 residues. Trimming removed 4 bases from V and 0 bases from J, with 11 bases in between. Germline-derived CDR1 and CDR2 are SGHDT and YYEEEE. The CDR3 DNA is TGTGCCAGCAGCCCCTCCGGGTCCTCCTACGAGCAGTACTTC. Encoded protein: CASSPSGSSYEQYF.

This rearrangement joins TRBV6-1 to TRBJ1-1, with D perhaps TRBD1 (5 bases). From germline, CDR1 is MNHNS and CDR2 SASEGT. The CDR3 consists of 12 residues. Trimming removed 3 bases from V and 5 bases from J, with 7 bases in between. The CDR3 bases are TGTGCCAGCAGTGATAGGGGAACTGAAGCTTTCTTT. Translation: CASSDRGTEAFF.

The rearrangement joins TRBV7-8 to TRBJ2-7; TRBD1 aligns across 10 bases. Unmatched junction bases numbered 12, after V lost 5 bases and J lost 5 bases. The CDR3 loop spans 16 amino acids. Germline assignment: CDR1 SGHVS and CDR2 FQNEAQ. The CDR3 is CASSPRPTGGHHEQYF. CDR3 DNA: TGTGCCAGCAGCCCGCGCCCGACAGGGGGCCACCACGAGCAGTACTTC.

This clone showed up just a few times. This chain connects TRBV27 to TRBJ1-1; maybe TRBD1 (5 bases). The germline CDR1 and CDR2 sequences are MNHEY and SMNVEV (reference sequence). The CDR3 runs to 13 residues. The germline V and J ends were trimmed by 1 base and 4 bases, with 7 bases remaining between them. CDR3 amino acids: CASSLYRGTEAFF. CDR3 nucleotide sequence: TGTGCCAGCAGTTTATATAGGGGCACTGAAGCTTTCTTT.

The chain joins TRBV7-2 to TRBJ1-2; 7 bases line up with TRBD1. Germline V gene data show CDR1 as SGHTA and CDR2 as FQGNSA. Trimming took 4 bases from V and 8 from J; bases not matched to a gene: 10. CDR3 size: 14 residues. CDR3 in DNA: TGTGCCAGCAGCTGGGACAGCCAGCTTTTCGGCTACACCTTC. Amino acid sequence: CASSWDSQLFGYTF.

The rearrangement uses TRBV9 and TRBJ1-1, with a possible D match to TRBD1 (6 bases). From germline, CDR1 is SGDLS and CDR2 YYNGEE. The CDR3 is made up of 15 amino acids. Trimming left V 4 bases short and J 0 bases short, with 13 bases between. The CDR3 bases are TGTGCCAGCAGCACAACACAGGGTATGAACACTGAAGCTTTCTTT. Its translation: CASSTTQGMNTEAFF. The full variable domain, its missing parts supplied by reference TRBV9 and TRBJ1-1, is DSGVTQTPKHLITATGQRVTLRCSPRSGDLSVYWYQQSLDQGLQFLIQYYNGEERAKGNILERFSAQQFPDLHSELNLSSLELGDSALYFCASSTTQGMNTEAFFGQGTRLTVV.

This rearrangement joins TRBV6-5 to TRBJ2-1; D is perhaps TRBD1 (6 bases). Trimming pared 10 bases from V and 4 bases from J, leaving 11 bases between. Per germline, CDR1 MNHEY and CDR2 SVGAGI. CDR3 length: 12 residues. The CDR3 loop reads CATGARYNEQFF. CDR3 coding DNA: TGTGCCACAGGGGCCCGATACAATGAGCAGTTCTTC.

CDR3 bases: TGTGCCAGCAGCCCGTACTTGACTGAAGCTTTCTTT. Protein product: CASSPYLTEAFF. The V and J genes are TRBV7-9 and TRBJ1-1; D unresolved. CDR1 and CDR2 (germline): SEHNR, FQNEAQ (reference sequence). The CDR3 contains 12 residues. The germline V and J ends were trimmed by 5 bases and 5 bases, with 9 bases remaining between them.